This TCR beta chain stems from a study of T cells in Graves' hyperthyroidism and ophthalmopathy. Regarding the study as a whole: Among clonotypes expanded in thyroid above 0.001, most were also found in blood. Prediction of ophthalmopathy progression came a median approximately 6 months pre-onset.

V dropped 5 bases and J dropped 4 bases, with 9 bases sitting between them. The length of the CDR3 is 14 residues. Germline V gene data show CDR1 as LGHDT and CDR2 as YNNKEL (reference sequence). Amplified TCR beta CDR3 regions came from RNA transcripts. First-round RT-PCR of the TCR CDR3 relied on the HTBI primer set. Using its own MiXCR run on the multiplex PCR reads, TCRdb lists one record per CDR3 protein. This table has some 370,000 distinct CDR3 sequences, roughly 13% appearing once. Ophthalmopathy patients showed a Clinical Activity Score of at least 3, NOSPECS grade of at least 4 and duration under 3 months. This clonotype has at least ten counts. Its matching antigen is unknown.

Source material: blood. This chain joins TRBV3-1 and TRBJ1-6; D is unclear. This TCR derives from a man between 45 and 60 years old with Graves' ophthalmopathy. In nucleotides, the CDR3 is TGTGCCAGCAGCGTGACTCTGTATAATTCACCCCTCCACTTT. Protein: CASSVTLYNSPLHF.